The present TCR beta chain was sequenced within a study of cytomegalovirus exposure and HLA in healthy donors. The study's findings and limits: What a later analysis reportedly showed was that an Asian-associated ancestry cluster had fewer N-insertions than the roughly 720-donor mean. Follow-up analysis seemed to connect common viral pathogens with several of the most significant clusters identified.

Losses at the gene ends were 4 bases for V and 3 bases for J; bases not matched to a gene: 4. The length of the CDR3 is 15 residues. Germline V gives CDR1 SNHLY, CDR2 FYNNEI. The PCR employed 60 Vbeta primers together with 13 Jbeta primers. The method was immunoSEQ multiplex PCR; TCRdb's version includes in-frame clones alone and lacks a portion of them. The sample carries roughly 180,000 clones, 70% to 80% recorded once. This clone was counted only a few times. Its antigen is undetermined. The sequenced material came from PBMCs. The chain joins TRBV2 to TRBJ2-1; 9 bases agree with TRBD2. This receptor was obtained from a girl between 5 and 17 years old in good health and CMV-seropositive. The CDR3 reads CASSGLAEFYNEQFF. CDR3 DNA sequence: TGTGCCAGCAGTGGACTAGCGGAGTTCTACAATGAGCAGTTCTTC.